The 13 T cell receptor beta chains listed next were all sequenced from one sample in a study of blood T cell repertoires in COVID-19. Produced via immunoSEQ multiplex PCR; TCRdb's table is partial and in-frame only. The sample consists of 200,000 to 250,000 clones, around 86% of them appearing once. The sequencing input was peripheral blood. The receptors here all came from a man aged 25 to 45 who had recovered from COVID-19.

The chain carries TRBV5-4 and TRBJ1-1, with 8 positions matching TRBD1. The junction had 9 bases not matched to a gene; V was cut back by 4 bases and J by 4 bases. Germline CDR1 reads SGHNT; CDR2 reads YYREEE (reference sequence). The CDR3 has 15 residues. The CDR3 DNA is TGTGCCAGCAGCGGACCGCAGGGGGCGTCCACTGAAGCTTTCTTT. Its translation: CASSGPQGASTEAFF. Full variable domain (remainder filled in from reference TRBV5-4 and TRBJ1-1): ETGVTQSPTHLIKTRGQQVTLRCSSQSGHNTVSWYQQALGQGPQFIFQYYREEENGRGNFPPRFSGLQFPNYSSELNVNALELDDSALYLCASSGPQGASTEAFFGQGTRLTVV.

CDR3 coding DNA: TGTGCCAGCAGCCGGGACAGGGGGGCTGAAGCTTTCTTT. This encodes CASSRDRGAEAFF. This rearrangement joins TRBV11-2 to TRBJ1-1, with 11 bases that match TRBD1. The CDR3 is 13 residues long. V lost 5 bases and J lost 6; bases outside the gene matches: 2. CDR1 is SGHAT and CDR2 is FQNNGV in the germline V gene. Supplemented by reference TRBV11-2 and TRBJ1-1, the full variable domain reads EAGVAQSPRYKIIEKRQSVAFWCNPISGHATLYWYQQILGQGPKLLIQFQNNGVVDDSQLPKDRFSAERLKGVDSTLKIQPAKLEDSAVYLCASSRDRGAEAFFGQGTRLTVV.

The CDR3 loop is CASSTRGRGTTDTQYF. DNA of the CDR3: TGCGCCAGCAGCACCCGGGGGCGGGGGACCACAGATACGCAGTATTTT. J is TRBJ2-3 and V is TRBV5-1; the D gene is possibly TRBD2 (7 bases). The CDR3 spans 16 residues. The V end was cut by 4 bases, the J end by 2 bases, with 17 bases between. CDR1 is SGHRS and CDR2 is YFSETQ in the germline V gene.

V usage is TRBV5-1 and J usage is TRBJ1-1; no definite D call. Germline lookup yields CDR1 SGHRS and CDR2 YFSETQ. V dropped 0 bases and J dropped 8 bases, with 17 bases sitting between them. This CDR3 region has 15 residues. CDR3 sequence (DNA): TGCGCCAGCAGCTTGGCGCCGGGAGTGGCGGGGGAAGCTTTCTTT. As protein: CASSLAPGVAGEAFF. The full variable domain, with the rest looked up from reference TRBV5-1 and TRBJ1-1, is KAGVTQTPRYLIKTRGQQVTLSCSPISGHRSVSWYQQTPGQGLQFLFEYFSETQRNKGNFPGRFSGRQFSNSRSEMNVSTLELGDSALYLCASSLAPGVAGEAFFGQGTRLTVV.

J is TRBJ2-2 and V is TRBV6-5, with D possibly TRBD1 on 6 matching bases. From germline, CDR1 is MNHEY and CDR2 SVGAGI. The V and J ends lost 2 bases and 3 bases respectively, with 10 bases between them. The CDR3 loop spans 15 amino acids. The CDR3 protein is CASSYAGAYTGELFF. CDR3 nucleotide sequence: TGTGCCAGCAGTTACGCAGGGGCATACACCGGGGAGCTGTTTTTT.

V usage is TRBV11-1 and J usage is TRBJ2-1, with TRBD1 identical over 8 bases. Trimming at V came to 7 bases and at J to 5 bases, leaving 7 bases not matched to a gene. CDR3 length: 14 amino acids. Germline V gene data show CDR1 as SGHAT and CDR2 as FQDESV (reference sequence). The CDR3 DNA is TGTGCCAGCACAACCGGGACAGGTAACAATGAGCAGTTCTTC. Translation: CASTTGTGNNEQFF.

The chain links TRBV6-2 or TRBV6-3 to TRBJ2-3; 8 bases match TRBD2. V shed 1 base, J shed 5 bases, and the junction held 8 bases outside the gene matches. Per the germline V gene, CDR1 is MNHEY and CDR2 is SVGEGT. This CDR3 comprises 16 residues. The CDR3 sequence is CASSYWGAGARDTQYF. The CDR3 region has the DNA TGTGCCAGCAGTTACTGGGGAGCGGGGGCTAGAGATACGCAGTATTTT.

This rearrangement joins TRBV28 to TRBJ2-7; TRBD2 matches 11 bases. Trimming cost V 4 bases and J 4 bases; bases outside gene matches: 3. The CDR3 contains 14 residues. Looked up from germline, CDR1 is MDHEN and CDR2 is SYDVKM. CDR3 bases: TGTGCCAGCAGTTCCCTAGCGGGGGGTTACGAGCAGTACGTC. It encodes CASSSLAGGYEQYV.

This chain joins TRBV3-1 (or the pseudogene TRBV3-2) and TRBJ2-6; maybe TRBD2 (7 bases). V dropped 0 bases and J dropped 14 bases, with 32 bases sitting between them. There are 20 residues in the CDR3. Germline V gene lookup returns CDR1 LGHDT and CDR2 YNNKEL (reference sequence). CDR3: CASSQEKADLGGLWCVILTF. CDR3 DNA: TGTGCCAGCAGCCAAGAAAAGGCCGACTTGGGGGGGCTTTGGTGTGTAATCCTGACTTTC.

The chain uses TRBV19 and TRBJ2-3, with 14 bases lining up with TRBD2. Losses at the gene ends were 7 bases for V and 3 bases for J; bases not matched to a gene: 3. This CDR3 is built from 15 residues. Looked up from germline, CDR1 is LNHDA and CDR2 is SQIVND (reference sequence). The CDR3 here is CASTGLAGETDTQYF. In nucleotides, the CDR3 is TGTGCCAGTACGGGACTAGCGGGGGAGACAGATACGCAGTATTTT.

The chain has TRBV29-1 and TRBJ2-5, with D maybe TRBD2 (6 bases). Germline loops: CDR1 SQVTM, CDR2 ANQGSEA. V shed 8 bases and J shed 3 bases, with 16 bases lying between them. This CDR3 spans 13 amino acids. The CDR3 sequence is CSSSGGTKETQYF. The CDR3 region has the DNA TGCAGCTCATCCGGGGGTACAAAAGAGACCCAGTACTTC.

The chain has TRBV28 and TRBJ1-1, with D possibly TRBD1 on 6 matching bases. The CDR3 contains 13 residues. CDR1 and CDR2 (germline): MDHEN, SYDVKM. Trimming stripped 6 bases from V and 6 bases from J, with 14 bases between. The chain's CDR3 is CASRTRDIPEAFF. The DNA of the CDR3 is TGTGCCAGCAGAACCCGGGACATACCTGAAGCTTTCTTT. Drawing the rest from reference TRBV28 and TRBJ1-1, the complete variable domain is DVKVTQSSRYLVKRTGEKVFLECVQDMDHENMFWYRQDPGLGLRLIYFSYDVKMKEKGDIPEGYSVSREKKERFSLILESASTNQTSMYLCASRTRDIPEAFFGQGTRLTVV.

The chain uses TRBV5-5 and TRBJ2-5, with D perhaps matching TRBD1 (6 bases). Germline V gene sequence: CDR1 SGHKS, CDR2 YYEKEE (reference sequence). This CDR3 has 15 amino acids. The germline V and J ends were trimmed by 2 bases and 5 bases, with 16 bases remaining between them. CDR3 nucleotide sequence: TGTGCCAGCAGCTTCTCTCAGGGGTTCGCGGAGACCCAGTACTTC. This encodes CASSFSQGFAETQYF.